The 6 T cell receptor beta chains below were found in one sample sequenced in a study of blood T cell repertoires in COVID-19. Repertoires were generated with immunoSEQ multiplex PCR, while TCRdb's copy carries only in-frame clones and drops some. Of over 50,000 clones in the sample, approximately 78% are singletons; the top ten hold around 4.1%. Specimen: PBMCs or T cells enriched from blood (not recorded which). These receptors originate from a woman in her thirties or forties with acute COVID-19.

The table lists this clone with a count of one. The CDR3 DNA reads TGTGCCAGCAGCGGACTTAGAGGGGCGGGGACCGGGGAGCTGTTTTTT. Protein sequence: CASSGLRGAGTGELFF. The rearrangement joins TRBV5-8 to TRBJ2-2; D may be TRBD2 (6 bases). Germline assignment: CDR1 SGHTS and CDR2 YDEGEE. The ends were cut back, 4 bases at V and 5 bases at J, with 18 bases in the middle. This CDR3 region has 16 residues.

The V gene is TRBV9, the J gene TRBJ1-1, with D unresolved. The CDR3 extends over 17 amino acids. Germline CDR1 and CDR2: SGDLS and YYNGEE. V was shortened by 4 bases and J by 1 base, with 20 bases between the two germline ends. The CDR3 nucleotides are TGTGCCAGCAGCCCCCAGGAAGGTGGATCGACGAACACTGAAGCTTTCTTT. It encodes CASSPQEGGSTNTEAFF.

The CDR3 reads CASSYTPNTEAFF. The DNA for the CDR3 is TGTGCCAGCAGTTACACTCCGAACACTGAAGCTTTCTTT. The chain couples TRBV6-5 to TRBJ1-1; D unresolved. The length of the CDR3 is 13 residues. V was pared by 2 bases and J by 1 base, with 5 bases between. Germline lookup yields CDR1 MNHEY and CDR2 SVGAGI.

The chain carries TRBV5-4 and TRBJ1-2, with D unclear. V gave up 7 bases and J gave up 5 bases, with 21 bases separating them. Looked up from germline, CDR1 is SGHNT and CDR2 is YYREEE (reference sequence). This CDR3 has 15 amino acids. The CDR3 spells CASFQIGGMVYGYTF. In DNA form, the CDR3 reads TGTGCCAGCTTCCAAATCGGAGGGATGGTGTATGGCTACACCTTC.

V and J are TRBV3-1 (or the pseudogene TRBV3-2) and TRBJ1-1, with no clear D. Between the trimmed V and J ends, which lost 3 bases and 0 bases, there was a span of 5 bases. The CDR3 length is 13 residues. Germline CDR1 is LGHDT and CDR2 is YNNKEL (reference sequence). The CDR3 is CASSQAVNTEAFF. The CDR3 bases are TGTGCCAGCAGCCAGGCGGTGAACACTGAAGCTTTCTTT.

The chain recombines TRBV28 with TRBJ2-5, with 8 bases matching TRBD1. In germline, CDR1 is MDHEN, CDR2 SYDVKM. J gave up 6 bases and V 6 bases, and 9 bases lay outside the gene matches. This CDR3 is 14 amino acids long. The CDR3 loop is CASRLDRGGKTQYF. In DNA, the CDR3 is TGTGCCAGCAGGTTAGACAGGGGCGGAAAGACCCAGTACTTC.